These T cell receptor beta chains were read from a single sample in a study of T cell repertoires in cytomegalovirus infection. TCRdb re-analysed the reads in MiXCR, keeping a single row per CDR3 protein. The sample has roughly 130,000 distinct CDR3 sequences, roughly 9% seen once. Sequencing was done on a sample of PBMCs. These receptors came from a human donor in good health (CMV status not recorded). Some clones in this sample may be carry-over from other donors' samples. Each CDR3 is given without its conserved first and last residue. The order of the fields is V gene, J gene, CDR3 protein.

TRBV20-1,TRBJ1-2,SAREGAGYT
TRBV20-1,TRBJ2-1,SANGQSSYNEQF
TRBV15,TRBJ1-1,ATSRGRASNTEAF
TRBV7-9,TRBJ1-3,ASSSRRENTIY
TRBV19,TRBJ2-3,ASSSRDYTQY
TRBV29-1,TRBJ2-1,SGIGQGYNEQF
TRBV7-2,TRBJ2-5,ASIFNRNQETQY
TRBV4-1,TRBJ2-7,ASSQFETGRSYEQY
TRBV9,TRBJ1-4,ASSVEEFLGLGEKLF
TRBV6-5,TRBJ2-2,ASSSLVTANTGELF
TRBV7-8,TRBJ1-6,ASSLGGGDSPLH
TRBV29-1,TRBJ2-1,SVEGGQSYNEQF
TRBV12-3/TRBV12-4,TRBJ1-1,ASRGDRGPTEAF
TRBV29-1,TRBJ1-2,SVERAKGGYT
TRBV6-2/TRBV6-3,TRBJ2-3,ASRPARPDTQY
TRBV6-5,TRBJ2-5,ASSYSTGTRVLETQY